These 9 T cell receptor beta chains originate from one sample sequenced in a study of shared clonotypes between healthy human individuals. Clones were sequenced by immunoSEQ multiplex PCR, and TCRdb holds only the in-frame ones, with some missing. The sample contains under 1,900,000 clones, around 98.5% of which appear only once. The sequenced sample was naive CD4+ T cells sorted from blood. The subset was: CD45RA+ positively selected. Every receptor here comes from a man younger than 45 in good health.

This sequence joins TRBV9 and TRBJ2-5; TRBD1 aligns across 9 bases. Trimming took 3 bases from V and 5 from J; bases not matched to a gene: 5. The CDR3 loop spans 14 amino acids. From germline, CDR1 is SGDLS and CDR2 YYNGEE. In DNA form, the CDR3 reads TGTGCCAGCAGCGGGACAGGGGTAAGGGAGACCCAGTACTTC. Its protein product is CASSGTGVRETQYF.

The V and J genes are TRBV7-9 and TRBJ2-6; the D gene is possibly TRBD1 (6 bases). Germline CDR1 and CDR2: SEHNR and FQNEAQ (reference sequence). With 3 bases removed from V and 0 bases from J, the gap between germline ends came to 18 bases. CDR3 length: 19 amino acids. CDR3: CASSLYLGQPGSGANVLTF. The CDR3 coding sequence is TGTGCCAGCAGCTTGTATCTGGGACAACCTGGCTCTGGGGCCAACGTCCTGACTTTC.

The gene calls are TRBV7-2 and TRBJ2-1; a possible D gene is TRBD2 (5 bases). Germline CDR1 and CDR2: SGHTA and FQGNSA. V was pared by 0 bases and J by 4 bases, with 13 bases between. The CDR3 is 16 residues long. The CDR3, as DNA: TGTGCCAGCAGCTTAGCGCGGGCAGCTTATTACAATGAGCAGTTCTTC. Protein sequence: CASSLARAAYYNEQFF. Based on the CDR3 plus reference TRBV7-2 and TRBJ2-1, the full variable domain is GAGVSQSPSNKVTEKGKDVELRCDPISGHTALYWYRQSLGQGLEFLIYFQGNSAPDKSGLPSDRFSAERTGGSVSTLTIQRTQQEDSAVYLCASSLARAAYYNEQFFGPGTRLTVL.

This chain's CDR3 is CASSTVESSTNEKLFF. In DNA, the CDR3 is TGCGCCAGCTCGACCGTAGAATCGTCAACTAATGAAAAACTGTTTTTT. The chain couples TRBV5-1 to TRBJ1-4; D is ambiguous. Germline V gene data show CDR1 as SGHRS and CDR2 as YFSETQ. V shed 7 bases and J shed 0 bases, with 16 bases lying between them. The CDR3 runs to 16 residues.

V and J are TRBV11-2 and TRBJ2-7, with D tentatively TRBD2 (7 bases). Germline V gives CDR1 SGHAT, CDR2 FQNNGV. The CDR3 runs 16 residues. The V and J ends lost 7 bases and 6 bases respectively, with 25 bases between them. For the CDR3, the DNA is TGTGCCAGCAAGCTTAGACCCACTAGGGGGGGCGTCGAGCAGTACTTC. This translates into CASKLRPTRGGVEQYF. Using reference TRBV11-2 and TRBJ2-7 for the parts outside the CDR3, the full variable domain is EAGVAQSPRYKIIEKRQSVAFWCNPISGHATLYWYQQILGQGPKLLIQFQNNGVVDDSQLPKDRFSAERLKGVDSTLKIQPAKLEDSAVYLCASKLRPTRGGVEQYFGPGTRLTVT.

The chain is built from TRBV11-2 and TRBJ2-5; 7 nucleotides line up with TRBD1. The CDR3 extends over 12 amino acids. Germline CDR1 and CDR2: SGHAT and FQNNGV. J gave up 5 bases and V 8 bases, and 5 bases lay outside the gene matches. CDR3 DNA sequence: TGTGCCAGCTCGACAGGGTATGAGACCCAGTACTTC. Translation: CASSTGYETQYF.

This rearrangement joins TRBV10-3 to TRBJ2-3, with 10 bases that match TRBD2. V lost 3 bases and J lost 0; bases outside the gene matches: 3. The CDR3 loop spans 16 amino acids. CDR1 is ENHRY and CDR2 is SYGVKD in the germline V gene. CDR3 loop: CAISDLAGGSTDTQYF. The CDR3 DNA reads TGTGCCATCAGTGATTTAGCGGGAGGCAGCACAGATACGCAGTATTTT.

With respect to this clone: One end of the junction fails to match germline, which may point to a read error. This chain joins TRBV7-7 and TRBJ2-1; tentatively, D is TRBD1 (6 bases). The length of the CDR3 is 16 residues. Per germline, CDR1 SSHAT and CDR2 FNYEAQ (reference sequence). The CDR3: CASSSQAAGAPNEQFF. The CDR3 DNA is TGTGCTAGCAGCTCTCAGGCGGCAGGGGCCCCTAATGAGCAGTTCTTC.

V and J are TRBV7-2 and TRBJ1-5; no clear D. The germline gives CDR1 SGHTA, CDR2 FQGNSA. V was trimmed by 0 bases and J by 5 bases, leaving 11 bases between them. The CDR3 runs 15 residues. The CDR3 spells CASSLAANPYQPQHF. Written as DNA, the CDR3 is TGTGCCAGCAGCTTAGCGGCTAACCCCTATCAGCCCCAGCATTTT. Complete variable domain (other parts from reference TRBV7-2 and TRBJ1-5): GAGVSQSPSNKVTEKGKDVELRCDPISGHTALYWYRQSLGQGLEFLIYFQGNSAPDKSGLPSDRFSAERTGGSVSTLTIQRTQQEDSAVYLCASSLAANPYQPQHFGDGTRLSIL.